This T cell receptor beta chain was captured in a study of blood T cell repertoires in COVID-19. Study-level information: Sites across the United States, Italy and Spain contributed samples from acute and convalescent COVID-19. PBMCs, B-cell-depleted T cells, or T cells were the source of the cDNA or gDNA that made up the material.

Assay used: immunoSEQ multiplex PCR; TCRdb lists only in-frame clones, some missing. This table holds some 250,000 clones, approximately 83% found once. V was trimmed by 5 bases and J by 4 bases, leaving 15 bases between them. From germline, CDR1 is LNHDA and CDR2 SQIVND (reference sequence). The CDR3 consists of 15 residues. V and J are TRBV19 and TRBJ2-1; a weak D match, TRBD1 (5 bases). The sample was peripheral blood. The clonotype comes from a woman in her 30s who had recovered from COVID-19. CDR3 sequence reads: CASSPPGLSYNEQFF. The DNA of the CDR3 is TGTGCCAGTAGTCCCCCAGGGCTCTCATACAATGAGCAGTTCTTC.